Described below is a single T cell receptor (beta chain) sequence and its context. The source of the sample is a study of shared clonotypes between healthy human individuals. Germline V gene sequence: CDR1 KGHSH, CDR2 LQKENI. The CDR3 loop spans 15 amino acids. Trimming removed 1 base from V and 2 bases from J, with 8 bases in between. Sequenced by immunoSEQ multiplex PCR; TCRdb stores in-frame clones only, minus some. The sample yields 950,000 to 1,100,000 clones, about three quarters seen once. Specimen: memory CD4+ T cells sorted from blood. Subset indicated: CD45RA-negative fraction. This chain links TRBV18 with TRBJ2-2, with D possibly TRBD1 on 6 matching bases. This clonotype was sampled from a man younger than 35 in good health. CDR3 DNA sequence: TGTGCCAGCTCACCACAGGACAGTAACACCGGGGAGCTGTTTTTT. Amino acid sequence: CASSPQDSNTGELFF.